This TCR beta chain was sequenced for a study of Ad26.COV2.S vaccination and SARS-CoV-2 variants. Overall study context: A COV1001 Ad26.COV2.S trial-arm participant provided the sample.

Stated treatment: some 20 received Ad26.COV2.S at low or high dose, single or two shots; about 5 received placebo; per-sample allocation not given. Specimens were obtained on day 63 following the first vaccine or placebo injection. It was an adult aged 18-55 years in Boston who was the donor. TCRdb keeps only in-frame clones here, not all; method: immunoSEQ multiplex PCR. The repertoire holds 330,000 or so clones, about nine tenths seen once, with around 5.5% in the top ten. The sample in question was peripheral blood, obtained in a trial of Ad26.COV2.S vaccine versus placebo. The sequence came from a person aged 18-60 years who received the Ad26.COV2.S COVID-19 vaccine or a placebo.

CDR3 nucleotides: TGTGCCAGTAGTTTACTCGCCTCGGCAGATACGCAGTATTTT. This translates into CASSLLASADTQYF. The chain employs TRBV19 and TRBJ2-3; D is undetermined. The CDR3 covers 14 residues. Trimming left V 5 bases short and J 4 bases short, with 13 bases between. Per the germline V gene, CDR1 is LNHDA and CDR2 is SQIVND (reference sequence).